The sample holds one count of the clone carrying this T cell receptor (beta chain). The treatment was: around 19 received Ad26.COV2.S at low or high dose, single or two shots; roughly five received placebo; per-sample allocation not given. The investigators took samples on day 63 after the first vaccine or placebo injection. The source of the sample is a study of Ad26.COV2.S vaccination and SARS-CoV-2 variants. J was trimmed by 4 bases and V by 4 bases; bases with no gene match: 13. Germline CDR1 is GTSNPN and CDR2 is SVGIG (reference sequence). The CDR3 has 16 residues. The assay was immunoSEQ multiplex PCR, and TCRdb's table has in-frame clones only and misses some. This repertoire shows roughly 380,000 clones, more than 75% found once; its top ten account for 3.3%.

The TCR was taken from a person between 18 and 60 years old who received the Ad26.COV2.S COVID-19 vaccine or a placebo. The chain carries TRBV30 and TRBJ2-3; 8 bases map to TRBD2. The material was peripheral blood, obtained in a trial of Ad26.COV2.S vaccine versus placebo. The CDR3 loop reads CAWNSGTKTRPDTQYF. The CDR3 DNA follows: TGTGCCTGGAATAGCGGGACTAAAACGAGACCAGATACGCAGTATTTT.